The sequence of this TCR beta chain was determined in a study of shared clonotypes between healthy human individuals. Study-wide results and limits: Blood was the only sampled material, and tissue repertoires likely differ. The donor pool, a small one, limited the genetic and exposure-history diversity represented.

Clones were read by immunoSEQ multiplex PCR, and TCRdb kept only the in-frame ones, dropping some. The profile covers approximately 620,000 clones, with around 97% appearing a single time and 0.057% taken by the ten largest. As regards this clone: Its antigen remains unknown.

Germline V gives CDR1 LGHNA, CDR2 YNFKEQ. CDR3 length equals 14 residues. Trimming cost V 0 bases and J 5 bases; bases outside gene matches: 4. The receptor's source is a woman aged 25 to 39 in good health. What was sequenced was naive CD4+ T cells sorted from blood. Subset indicated: CD45RA+ positively selected. The chain carries TRBV4-2 and TRBJ2-7, with 7 bases aligning to TRBD2. The CDR3 nucleotides are TGTGCCAGCAGCCAAGAGAGGGGAGGGGACGAGCAGTACTTC. It translates to CASSQERGGDEQYF.